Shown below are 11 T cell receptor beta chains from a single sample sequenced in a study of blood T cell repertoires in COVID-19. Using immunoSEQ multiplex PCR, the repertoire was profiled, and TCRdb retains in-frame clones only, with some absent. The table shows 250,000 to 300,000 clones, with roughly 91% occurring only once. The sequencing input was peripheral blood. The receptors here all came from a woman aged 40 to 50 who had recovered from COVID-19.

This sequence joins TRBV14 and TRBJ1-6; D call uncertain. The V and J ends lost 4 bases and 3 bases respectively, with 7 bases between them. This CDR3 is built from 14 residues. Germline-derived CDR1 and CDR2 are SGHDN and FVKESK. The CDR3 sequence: CASSPEIYNSPLHF. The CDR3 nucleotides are TGTGCCAGCAGCCCGGAGATCTATAATTCACCCCTCCACTTT.

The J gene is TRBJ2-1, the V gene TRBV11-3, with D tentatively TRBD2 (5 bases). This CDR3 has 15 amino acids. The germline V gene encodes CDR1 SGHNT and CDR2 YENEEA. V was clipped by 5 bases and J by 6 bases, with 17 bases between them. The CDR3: CASSASGPLRNEQFF. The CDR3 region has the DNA TGTGCCAGCAGCGCGAGCGGACCCCTCCGCAATGAGCAGTTCTTC. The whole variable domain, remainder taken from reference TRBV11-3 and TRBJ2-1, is EAGVVQSPRYKIIEKKQPVAFWCNPISGHNTLYWYLQNLGQGPELLIRYENEEAVDDSQLPKDRFSAERLKGVDSTLKIQPAELGDSAVYLCASSASGPLRNEQFFGPGTRLTVL.

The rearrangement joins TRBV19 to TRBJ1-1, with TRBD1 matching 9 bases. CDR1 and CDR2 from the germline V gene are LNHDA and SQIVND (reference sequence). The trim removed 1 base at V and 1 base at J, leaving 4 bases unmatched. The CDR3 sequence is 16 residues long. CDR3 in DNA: TGTGCCAGTAGTATAGCCCTGGACAGGGGGAACACTGAAGCTTTCTTT. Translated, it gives CASSIALDRGNTEAFF. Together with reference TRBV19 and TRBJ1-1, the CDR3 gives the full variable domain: DGGITQSPKYLFRKEGQNVTLSCEQNLNHDAMYWYRQDPGQGLRLIYYSQIVNDFQKGDIAEGYSVSREKKESFPLTVTSAQKNPTAFYLCASSIALDRGNTEAFFGQGTRLTVV.

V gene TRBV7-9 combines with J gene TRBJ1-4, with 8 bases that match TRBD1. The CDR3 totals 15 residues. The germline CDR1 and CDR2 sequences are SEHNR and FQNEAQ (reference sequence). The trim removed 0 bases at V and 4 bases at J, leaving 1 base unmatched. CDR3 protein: CASSLATGDNEKLFF. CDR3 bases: TGTGCCAGCAGCTTAGCGACAGGGGATAATGAAAAACTGTTTTTT.

CDR3 bases: TGTGCCAGCTCACTAGCGGGAGGGGAAAACATTCAGTACTTC. Its translation: CASSLAGGENIQYF. This rearrangement joins TRBV18 to TRBJ2-4; 11 bases fit TRBD2. CDR1 and CDR2 from the germline V gene are KGHSH and LQKENI. J lost 5 bases, V lost 4 bases, and 1 base had no gene match. This CDR3 contains 14 residues.

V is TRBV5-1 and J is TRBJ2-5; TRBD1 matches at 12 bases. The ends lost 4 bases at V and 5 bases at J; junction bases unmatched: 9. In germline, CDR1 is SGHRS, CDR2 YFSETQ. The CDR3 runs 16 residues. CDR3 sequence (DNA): TGCGCCAGCAGCCCCGGGACAGGGGGCTTGGGGGAGACCCAGTACTTC. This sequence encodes CASSPGTGGLGETQYF.

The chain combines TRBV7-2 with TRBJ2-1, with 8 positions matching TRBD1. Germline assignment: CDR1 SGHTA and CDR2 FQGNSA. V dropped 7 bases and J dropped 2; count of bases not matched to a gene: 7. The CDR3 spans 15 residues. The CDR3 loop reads CASTPGQGPYNEQFF. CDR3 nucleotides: TGTGCCAGCACCCCAGGACAGGGACCCTACAATGAGCAGTTCTTC. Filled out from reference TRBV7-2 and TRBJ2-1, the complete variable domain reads GAGVSQSPSNKVTEKGKDVELRCDPISGHTALYWYRQSLGQGLEFLIYFQGNSAPDKSGLPSDRFSAERTGGSVSTLTIQRTQQEDSAVYLCASTPGQGPYNEQFFGPGTRLTVL.

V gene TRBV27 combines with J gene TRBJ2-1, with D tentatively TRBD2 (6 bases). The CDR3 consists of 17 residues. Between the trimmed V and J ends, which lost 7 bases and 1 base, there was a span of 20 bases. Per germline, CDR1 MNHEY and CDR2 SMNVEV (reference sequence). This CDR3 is CASTPGSLWGSYNEQFF. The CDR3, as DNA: TGTGCCAGCACCCCCGGGAGTCTATGGGGTTCCTACAATGAGCAGTTCTTC.

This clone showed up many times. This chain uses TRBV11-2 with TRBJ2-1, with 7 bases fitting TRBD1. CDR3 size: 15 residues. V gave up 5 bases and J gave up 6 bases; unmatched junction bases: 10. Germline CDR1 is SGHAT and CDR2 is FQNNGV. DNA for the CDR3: TGTGCCAGCAGCGTCAACAGGGGACCCTTCAATGAGCAGTTCTTC. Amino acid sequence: CASSVNRGPFNEQFF.

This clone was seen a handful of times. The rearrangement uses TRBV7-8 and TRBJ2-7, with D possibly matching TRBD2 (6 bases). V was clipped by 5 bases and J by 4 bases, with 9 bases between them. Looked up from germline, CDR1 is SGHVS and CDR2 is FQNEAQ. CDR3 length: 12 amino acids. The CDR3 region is CASSPGEYEQYF. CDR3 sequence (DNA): TGTGCCAGCAGCCCGGGGGAGTACGAGCAGTACTTC.

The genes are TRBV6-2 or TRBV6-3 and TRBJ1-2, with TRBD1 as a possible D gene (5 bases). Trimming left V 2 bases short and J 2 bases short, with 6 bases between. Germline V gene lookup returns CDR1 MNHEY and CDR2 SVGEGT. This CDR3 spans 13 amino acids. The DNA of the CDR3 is TGTGCCAGCAGTTACGGGGGGAACTATGGCTACACCTTC. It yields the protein CASSYGGNYGYTF.